The source of this T cell receptor beta chain is a study of CD8+ T cells in alopecia areata. This clone came up once. Investigators isolated RNA and reverse transcribed it into cDNA to act as the sequencing template. Method: immunoSEQ multiplex PCR; TCRdb's copy keeps in-frame clones and lacks some. Found here are 90,000 to 100,000 clones, around 44% of them singletons; the top ten hold about 0.79%. There are 15 residues in the CDR3. The germline V gene encodes CDR1 SGHVS and CDR2 FQNEAQ. V lost 5 bases to trimming and J lost 9 bases, with 20 bases between them. The receptor was derived from a human donor with alopecia areata. The gene calls are TRBV7-8 and TRBJ2-1, with D possibly matching TRBD2 (5 bases). What was sequenced was CD4+ T cells sorted from blood. The CDR3 here is CASSPRGRSSTEQFF. DNA of the CDR3: TGTGCCAGCAGCCCCCGAGGGAGAAGCAGCACTGAGCAGTTCTTC.